This passage covers 26 T cell receptor beta chains from one sample sequenced in a study of blood T cell repertoires in COVID-19. Sequenced by immunoSEQ multiplex PCR; TCRdb stores in-frame clones only, minus some. Found here are approximately 350,000 clones, around 83% of them singletons; the top ten hold 2.5% to 3.5%. The sample was peripheral blood. These receptor sequences come from a man aged 25 to 40 with active or convalescent COVID-19.

V gene TRBV3-1 (or the pseudogene TRBV3-2) combines with J gene TRBJ2-5, with TRBD2 matching over 9 bases. V lost 6 bases, J lost 2 bases, and 16 bases stayed unmatched. This CDR3 has 18 amino acids. CDR1 and CDR2 (germline): LGHDT, YNNKEL (reference sequence). Written as DNA, the CDR3 is TGTGCCAGCAGTCTTCGGGGGCTAGCGGGACATGAACAAGAGACCCAGTACTTC. The encoded protein is CASSLRGLAGHEQETQYF.

The rearrangement uses TRBV28 and TRBJ1-2; D is possibly TRBD1 (6 bases). The CDR3 is 13 residues long. Germline values: CDR1 MDHEN, CDR2 SYDVKM. V was trimmed by 7 bases and J by 4 bases, leaving 13 bases between them. DNA for the CDR3: TGTGCCAGCATCCCTCGGACAGTCTATGGCTACACCTTC. This gives the protein CASIPRTVYGYTF.

The chain links TRBV7-3 to TRBJ2-2; D gene unclear. In germline, CDR1 is SGHTA, CDR2 FQGTGA. The CDR3 spans 12 residues. Trimming shortened V by 5 bases and J by 6 bases, and 7 bases separated the two germline ends. DNA for the CDR3: TGTGCCAGCAGCCCAGGCTCCGGGGAGCTGTTTTTT. Its protein is CASSPGSGELFF.

This clone was counted a single time. CDR3 sequence reads: CASSPSGGTEAFF. DNA of the CDR3: TGTGCCAGCTCACCCAGCGGGGGAACTGAAGCTTTCTTT. This chain uses TRBV18 with TRBJ1-1; maybe TRBD1 (5 bases). The V gene lost 3 bases and the J gene lost 5 bases, with 10 bases spanning the gap. CDR1 is KGHSH and CDR2 is LQKENI in the germline V gene. CDR3 length equals 13 residues.

The chain has TRBV5-1 and TRBJ1-1, with a tentative D call TRBD1 (5 bases). The CDR3 is 17 amino acids. The germline V gene has CDR1 SGHRS and CDR2 YFSETQ. V shed 0 bases and J shed 0 bases, with 15 bases lying between them. The DNA for the CDR3 is TGCGCCAGCAGCTTGGGCCCTCCGACAGCTATGAACACTGAAGCTTTCTTT. It yields the protein CASSLGPPTAMNTEAFF.

This chain uses TRBV5-5 with TRBJ2-5; D perhaps matches TRBD1 (5 bases). The CDR3 is made up of 16 amino acids. CDR1 and CDR2 from the germline V gene are SGHKS and YYEKEE (reference sequence). Between the trimmed V and J ends, which lost 4 bases and 5 bases, there was a span of 21 bases. The CDR3 sequence: CASSRSRQGSWETQYF. The CDR3 bases are TGTGCCAGCAGCCGATCTCGGCAGGGATCGTGGGAGACCCAGTACTTC.

The chain joins TRBV9 to TRBJ1-1; no definite D call. This CDR3 spans 13 amino acids. V lost 4 bases, J lost 1 base, and 8 bases lay in between. Germline V lookup: CDR1 SGDLS, CDR2 YYNGEE. CDR3 region: CASSPGENTEAFF. In DNA, the CDR3 is TGTGCCAGCAGCCCCGGGGAGAACACTGAAGCTTTCTTT.

This clone was observed a single time. V usage is TRBV6-5 and J usage is TRBJ1-5, with D hard to call. Germline lookup yields CDR1 MNHEY and CDR2 SVGAGI. V lost 6 bases, J lost 2 bases, and 14 bases lay in between. The CDR3 runs to 15 residues. CDR3 in amino acids: CASSLHGGGNQPQHF. The DNA for the CDR3 is TGTGCCAGCAGCCTACACGGCGGGGGCAATCAGCCCCAGCATTTT.

This chain connects TRBV28 to TRBJ1-5; TRBD1 might be the D (5 bases). Germline CDR1 is MDHEN and CDR2 is SYDVKM. This CDR3 region has 13 residues. Trimming stripped 8 bases from V and 4 bases from J, with 12 bases between. Written as DNA, the CDR3 is TGTGCCAGCGACAGACTCTATAATCAGCCCCAGCATTTT. Protein sequence: CASDRLYNQPQHF.

The chain employs TRBV15 and TRBJ2-1; D might be TRBD2 (6 bases). V was trimmed by 3 bases and J by 15 bases, leaving 6 bases between them. The CDR3 spans 9 residues. CDR1 and CDR2 (germline): LNHNV, YYDKDF (reference sequence). The CDR3 nucleotides read TGTGCCACCAGCAGGGGGGGGTTCTTC. Translation: CATSRGGFF.

This rearrangement joins TRBV5-1 to TRBJ2-5, with no clear D. Germline CDR1 SGHRS, CDR2 YFSETQ. V dropped 0 bases and J dropped 3 bases, with 9 bases sitting between them. CDR3 length: 14 residues. The CDR3 loop is CASSLGSTEETQYF. CDR3 coding DNA: TGCGCCAGCAGCTTGGGAAGTACTGAAGAGACCCAGTACTTC.

This clone was counted once. CDR3 sequence: CASSPQIGDEQYF. The CDR3 coding sequence is TGTGCCAGCTCACCACAGATAGGAGACGAGCAGTACTTC. The V and J genes are TRBV18 and TRBJ2-7; D gene unclear. The CDR3 spans 13 residues. CDR1 and CDR2 from the germline V gene are KGHSH and LQKENI. V was clipped by 1 base and J by 5 bases, with 9 bases between them. Drawing the rest from reference TRBV18 and TRBJ2-7, the complete variable domain is NAGVMQNPRHLVRRRGQEARLRCSPMKGHSHVYWYRQLPEEGLKFMVYLQKENIIDESGMPKERFSAEFPKEGPSILRIQQVVRGDSAAYFCASSPQIGDEQYFGPGTRLTVT.

The CDR3 reads CASTLGRGNTIYF. The CDR3 region has the DNA TGTGCCAGCACTTTGGGGAGAGGAAACACCATATATTTT. This chain links TRBV2 with TRBJ1-3; D uncertain. V was shortened by 7 bases and J by 4 bases, with 11 bases between the two germline ends. The germline CDR1 and CDR2 sequences are SNHLY and FYNNEI. The CDR3 consists of 13 residues.

This clone came up a few times. This chain links TRBV6-4 with TRBJ2-3; 12 bases align to TRBD2. CDR1 and CDR2 from the germline V gene are MRHNA and SNTAGT. The V gene end was trimmed by 2 bases and the J gene end by 4 bases; junction bases not matched to a gene: 4. The CDR3 has 16 residues. Here the CDR3 DNA reads TGTGCCAGCAGTGACGGGTCTAGCGGGGGGGCAGATACGCAGTATTTT. It is translated as CASSDGSSGGADTQYF.

The J gene is TRBJ1-1, the V gene TRBV6-1; the match to TRBD1 covers 7 bases. The CDR3 is 15 amino acids. Per germline, CDR1 MNHNS and CDR2 SASEGT. V dropped 2 bases and J dropped 6; count of bases not matched to a gene: 9. CDR3 sequence (DNA): TGTGCCAGCAGTGAACTTGGCAGGGGGAGCCCTGAAGCTTTCTTT. Translated, it gives CASSELGRGSPEAFF.

In its sample, this clone was seen a few times. The chain links TRBV14 to TRBJ1-2; TRBD1 matches at 8 bases. Germline trimming cut 1 base from V and 8 bases from J; bases unmatched to any gene: 3. Germline assignment: CDR1 SGHDN and CDR2 FVKESK. CDR3 length: 13 amino acids. CDR3: CASSQGQGRGYTF. CDR3 bases: TGTGCCAGCAGCCAAGGACAGGGGCGCGGCTACACCTTC.

This chain joins TRBV7-9 and TRBJ2-5, with a tentative D call TRBD2 (6 bases). Germline V CDR1 and CDR2: SEHNR, FQNEAQ (reference sequence). There are 14 residues in the CDR3. Deletions cut 0 bases from V and 3 bases from J, with 8 bases between. The CDR3 loop reads CASSLARDEETQYF. In DNA, the CDR3 is TGTGCCAGCAGCTTAGCGCGGGATGAAGAGACCCAGTACTTC.

The V call is TRBV19, the J call TRBJ1-1; D remains ambiguous. Trimming stripped 0 bases from V and 6 bases from J, with 11 bases between. The CDR3 is 14 residues long. CDR1 is LNHDA, CDR2 SQIVND, per germline (reference sequence). CDR3 in amino acids: CASSIDRGSPEAFF. CDR3 DNA: TGTGCCAGTAGTATAGACCGAGGGTCTCCTGAAGCTTTCTTT.

This clone was observed a single time. The V call is TRBV27, the J call TRBJ1-5, with TRBD1 identical over 8 bases. Germline-derived CDR1 and CDR2 are MNHEY and SMNVEV (reference sequence). CDR3 length: 18 residues. V dropped 6 bases and J dropped 4; count of bases not matched to a gene: 17. CDR3 region: CASSLPTGVGRGNQPQHF. In DNA form, the CDR3 reads TGTGCCAGCAGCCTACCGACAGGGGTAGGGCGGGGGAATCAGCCCCAGCATTTT.

The V call is TRBV15, the J call TRBJ1-2; 7 nucleotides agree with TRBD1. The CDR3 extends over 16 amino acids. Germline V lookup: CDR1 LNHNV, CDR2 YYDKDF (reference sequence). V trimming: 4 bases; J trimming: 0 bases; junction bases outside the gene matches: 8. The CDR3 spells CATSTVGTAANYGYTF. CDR3 DNA: TGTGCCACCAGCACAGTTGGGACAGCCGCTAACTATGGCTACACCTTC. Variable domain in full (rest from reference TRBV15 and TRBJ1-2): DAMVIQNPRYQVTQFGKPVTLSCSQTLNHNVMYWYQQKSSQAPKLLFHYYDKDFNNEADTPDNFQSRRPNTSFCFLDIRSPGLGDTAMYLCATSTVGTAANYGYTFGSGTRLTVV.

The gene calls are TRBV28 and TRBJ2-5, with D possibly matching TRBD1 (6 bases). Germline lookup yields CDR1 MDHEN and CDR2 SYDVKM. This CDR3 has 15 amino acids. The V end was cut by 3 bases, the J end by 5 bases, with 16 bases between. The chain's CDR3 is CASSFSWSRGETQYF. As DNA, the CDR3 is TGTGCCAGCAGTTTCTCTTGGAGTAGGGGGGAGACCCAGTACTTC.

The rearrangement links TRBV29-1 to TRBJ1-1; D is uncertain. Trimming took 4 bases from V and 7 from J, leaving 10 bases between them. This CDR3 is built from 11 residues. Per the germline V gene, CDR1 is SQVTM and CDR2 is ANQGSEA. The CDR3 reads CSVVLGFEAFF. CDR3 nucleotide sequence: TGCAGCGTTGTACTCGGTTTTGAAGCTTTCTTT. The whole variable domain, filled in from reference TRBV29-1 and TRBJ1-1, reads SAVISQKPSRDICQRGTSLTIQCQVDSQVTMMFWYRQQPGQSLTLIATANQGSEATYESGFVIDKFPISRPNLTFSTLTVSNMSPEDSSIYLCSVVLGFEAFFGQGTRLTVV.

V gene TRBV27 combines with J gene TRBJ2-5; 8 positions agree with TRBD1. From germline, CDR1 is MNHEY and CDR2 SMNVEV (reference sequence). CDR3 length: 15 residues. V was pared by 6 bases and J by 3 bases, with 9 bases of the junction left unmatched. The CDR3 region has the DNA TGTGCCAGCAGCCTTTACCCGGGACAGGAAGAGACCCAGTACTTC. Protein sequence: CASSLYPGQEETQYF.

This chain connects TRBV4-1 to TRBJ2-3; perhaps TRBD2 as D (6 bases). CDR3 length equals 15 residues. Germline loops: CDR1 MGHRA, CDR2 YSYEKL. V was clipped by 1 base and J by 0 bases, with 8 bases between them. The CDR3 nucleotides are TGCGCCAGCAGCCAAGTCGGACTAAGCACAGATACGCAGTATTTT. This gives the protein CASSQVGLSTDTQYF.

CDR3 sequence: CSVAQTGAEAFF. The CDR3 DNA is TGCAGCGTAGCCCAGACGGGGGCTGAAGCTTTCTTT. V and J are TRBV29-1 and TRBJ1-1; D is perhaps TRBD1 (5 bases). V lost 6 bases, J lost 6 bases, and 14 bases lay in between. This CDR3 has 12 residues. Germline V lookup: CDR1 SQVTM, CDR2 ANQGSEA.

This clone occurred a few times. The J gene is TRBJ2-7, the V gene TRBV7-2, with TRBD1 matching 7 bases. V shed 6 bases and J 3 bases; nucleotides not matched to a gene: 5. This CDR3 spans 13 amino acids. Germline-derived CDR1 and CDR2 are SGHTA and FQGNSA. CDR3 sequence (DNA): TGTGCCAGCAGAGTTGACAGGGACTACGAGCAGTACTTC. This translates into CASRVDRDYEQYF. Combining the CDR3 with reference TRBV7-2 and TRBJ2-7 gives the whole variable domain GAGVSQSPSNKVTEKGKDVELRCDPISGHTALYWYRQSLGQGLEFLIYFQGNSAPDKSGLPSDRFSAERTGGSVSTLTIQRTQQEDSAVYLCASRVDRDYEQYFGPGTRLTVT.